A single sample gave rise to the 16 T cell receptor beta chains below, sequenced in a study of cytomegalovirus exposure and HLA in healthy donors. PCR used 60 Vbeta primers and 13 Jbeta primers. Repertoires were generated with immunoSEQ multiplex PCR, while TCRdb's copy carries only in-frame clones and drops some. Among approximately 260,000 clones listed, approximately 84% were seen once. What was sequenced was PBMCs. These receptors were obtained from a woman between 35 and 50 years old in good health and CMV-seropositive.

A few counts support this clone. The chain links TRBV2 to TRBJ1-3, with D possibly matching TRBD1 (6 bases). The germline V gene encodes CDR1 SNHLY and CDR2 FYNNEI. This CDR3 is built from 17 residues. The V end was cut by 1 base, the J end by 4 bases, with 17 bases between. This CDR3 is CASSEGGLGARGNTIYF. For the CDR3, the DNA is TGTGCCAGCAGTGAAGGCGGGCTGGGGGCGCGGGGAAACACCATATATTTT.

This chain joins TRBV18 and TRBJ2-1; TRBD2 matches 8 bases. Germline V gene sequence: CDR1 KGHSH, CDR2 LQKENI. This CDR3 spans 15 amino acids. Unmatched junction bases numbered 19, after V lost 9 bases and J lost 12 bases. CDR3 nucleotide sequence: TGTGCCAGTGCATCACCAGGGACTAGAGACACGGGGCAGTTCTTC. This translates into CASASPGTRDTGQFF. The full variable domain, with the rest looked up from reference TRBV18 and TRBJ2-1, is NAGVMQNPRHLVRRRGQEARLRCSPMKGHSHVYWYRQLPEEGLKFMVYLQKENIIDESGMPKERFSAEFPKEGPSILRIQQVVRGDSAAYFCASASPGTRDTGQFFGPGTRLTVL.

With respect to this clone: Other DNA sequences within the sample encode an identical CDR3. This chain joins TRBV30 and TRBJ2-7; 7 nucleotides match TRBD1. Trimming cost V 2 bases and J 4 bases; bases outside gene matches: 2. In germline, CDR1 is GTSNPN, CDR2 SVGIG (reference sequence). The CDR3 sequence is 12 residues long. CDR3 protein: CAWSQGVYEQYF. CDR3 nucleotides: TGTGCCTGGAGTCAGGGGGTTTACGAGCAGTACTTC.

The sample holds a few counts of this clone. The chain is built from TRBV9 and TRBJ2-2; tentative D call: TRBD2 (5 bases). The CDR3 extends over 14 amino acids. Germline V CDR1 and CDR2: SGDLS, YYNGEE. Trimming shortened V by 4 bases and J by 7 bases, and 14 bases separated the two germline ends. This chain's CDR3 is CASSPSSFGGELFF. The CDR3 DNA is TGTGCCAGCAGCCCCTCTAGCTTTGGCGGGGAGCTGTTTTTT.

The chain links TRBV19 to TRBJ2-6, with 10 bases aligning to TRBD1. Losses at the gene ends were 4 bases for V and 0 bases for J; bases not matched to a gene: 3. Germline V gene sequence: CDR1 LNHDA, CDR2 SQIVND (reference sequence). CDR3 length equals 17 residues. CDR3 in DNA: TGTGCCAGTAGTAGGACAGGGGGATACTCTGGGGCCAACGTCCTGACTTTC. This codes for CASSRTGGYSGANVLTF.

The chain's CDR3 is CAWSVRWQAYEQYF. In DNA form, the CDR3 reads TGTGCCTGGAGTGTAAGGTGGCAGGCCTACGAGCAGTACTTC. The chain is built from TRBV30 and TRBJ2-7; D ambiguous. V was clipped by 0 bases and J by 2 bases, with 11 bases between them. The germline CDR1 and CDR2 sequences are GTSNPN and SVGIG (reference sequence). The CDR3 loop spans 14 amino acids.

This clone appeared once. The V gene is TRBV28, the J gene TRBJ2-1; TRBD1 is a possible D gene (6 bases). Germline assignment: CDR1 MDHEN and CDR2 SYDVKM. V was cut by 7 bases and J by 6 bases, with 22 bases left in between. CDR3 length equals 16 residues. CDR3 sequence reads: CASILGTQGGRNEQFF. The CDR3 DNA sequence: TGTGCCAGCATCTTAGGGACACAAGGAGGTCGCAATGAGCAGTTCTTC.

V and J are TRBV28 and TRBJ2-7, with D maybe TRBD2 (7 bases). V was shortened by 5 bases and J by 3 bases, with 20 bases between the two germline ends. The V gene's germline CDR1 is MDHEN and CDR2 SYDVKM. The CDR3 sequence is 16 residues long. Here the CDR3 reads CASSLRGTGGYYEQYF. CDR3 DNA: TGTGCCAGCAGTCTAAGGGGGACGGGAGGTTACTACGAGCAGTACTTC.

V is TRBV30 and J is TRBJ1-3, with 7 bases aligning to TRBD1. CDR3 length: 14 residues. V trimming: 3 bases; J trimming: 7 bases; junction bases outside the gene matches: 9. Germline V CDR1 and CDR2: GTSNPN, SVGIG (reference sequence). The CDR3 spells CAWSGQVIGNTIYF. Written as DNA, the CDR3 is TGTGCCTGGAGCGGACAGGTTATCGGCAACACCATATATTTT.

This clone was picked up one time. V usage is TRBV2 and J usage is TRBJ1-4; possible D gene TRBD1, 5 bases. This CDR3 spans 14 amino acids. The germline V gene encodes CDR1 SNHLY and CDR2 FYNNEI. Between the trimmed V and J ends, which lost 6 bases and 4 bases, there was a span of 12 bases. CDR3 sequence (DNA): TGTGCCAGCAGGGCCCCAGGGCTTAATGAAAAACTGTTTTTT. Translated: CASRAPGLNEKLFF.

The V call is TRBV28, the J call TRBJ2-7; weak D call: TRBD1 (5 bases). In germline, CDR1 is MDHEN, CDR2 SYDVKM. The CDR3 runs 14 residues. Trimming left V 3 bases short and J 6 bases short, with 15 bases between. The DNA of the CDR3 is TGTGCCAGCAGTTTCGACAGTACCCCTGGCGAGCAGTACTTC. Residues: CASSFDSTPGEQYF.

CDR3 protein: CASSVAIFNYGYTF. CDR3 nucleotide sequence: TGTGCCAGCAGCGTAGCTATATTTAACTATGGCTACACCTTC. The V and J genes are TRBV9 and TRBJ1-2; D is ambiguous. The V end lost 0 bases, the J end lost 1 base, and 7 bases lay between the germline ends. Germline assignment: CDR1 SGDLS and CDR2 YYNGEE. CDR3 length: 14 residues.

J is TRBJ2-7 and V is TRBV9; 7 nucleotides line up with TRBD2. This CDR3 contains 15 residues. Trimming removed 0 bases from V and 4 bases from J; junction bases left unmatched: 7. Germline-derived CDR1 and CDR2 are SGDLS and YYNGEE. The CDR3 loop is CASSVAAGVLYEQYF. In DNA, the CDR3 is TGTGCCAGCAGCGTAGCGGCGGGAGTCCTATACGAGCAGTACTTC.

This sequence joins TRBV18 and TRBJ1-4, with D perhaps TRBD1 (6 bases). Germline V lookup: CDR1 KGHSH, CDR2 LQKENI. The germline V and J ends were trimmed by 3 bases and 0 bases, with 17 bases remaining between them. The CDR3 runs 18 residues. CDR3 DNA: TGTGCCAGCTCACCCCACAGGGCCGTCTCGTCAACTAATGAAAAACTGTTTTTT. Amino acid sequence: CASSPHRAVSSTNEKLFF.

A few counts support this clone. The J gene is TRBJ2-7, the V gene TRBV25-1; 7 bases agree with TRBD1. Germline loops: CDR1 MGHDK, CDR2 SYGVNS. The J segment lost 6 bases and the V segment lost 1 base, leaving 9 bases of the junction unmatched. This CDR3 region has 15 residues. The CDR3 nucleotides are TGTGCCAGCAGTGAATTCTTTGGACAGGAAAGCGAGCAGTACTTC. Translating it yields CASSEFFGQESEQYF.

The sample holds a few counts of this clone. This specimen includes other DNA sequences encoding the same CDR3. The rearrangement joins TRBV5-1 to TRBJ2-7; 9 bases match TRBD2. Trimming took 4 bases from V and 3 from J; bases not matched to a gene: 2. Germline V gives CDR1 SGHRS, CDR2 YFSETQ. The CDR3 length is 13 residues. The CDR3 coding sequence is TGCGCCAGCAGCCTAGCGGGAAACTACGAGCAGTACTTC. This gives the protein CASSLAGNYEQYF.